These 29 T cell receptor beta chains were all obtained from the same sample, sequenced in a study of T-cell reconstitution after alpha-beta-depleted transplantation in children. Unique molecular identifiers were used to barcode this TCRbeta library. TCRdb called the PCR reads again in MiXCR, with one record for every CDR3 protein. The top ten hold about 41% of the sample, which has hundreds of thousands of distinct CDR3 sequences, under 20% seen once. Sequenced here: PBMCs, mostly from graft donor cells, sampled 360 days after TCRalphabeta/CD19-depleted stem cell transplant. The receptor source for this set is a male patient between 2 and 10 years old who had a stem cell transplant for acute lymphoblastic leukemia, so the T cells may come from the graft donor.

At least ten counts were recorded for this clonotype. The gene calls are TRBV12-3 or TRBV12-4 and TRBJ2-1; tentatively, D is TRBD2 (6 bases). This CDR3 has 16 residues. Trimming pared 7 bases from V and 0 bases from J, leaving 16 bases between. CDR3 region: CASILNSGRSYNEQFF. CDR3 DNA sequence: TGTGCCAGCATTCTTAATAGCGGCCGCTCCTACAATGAGCAGTTCTTC.

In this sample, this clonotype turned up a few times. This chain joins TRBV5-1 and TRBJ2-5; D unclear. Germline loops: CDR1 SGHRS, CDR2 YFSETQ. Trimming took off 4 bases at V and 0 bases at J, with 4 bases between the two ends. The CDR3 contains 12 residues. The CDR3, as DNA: TGCGCCAGCAGCCCAGACCAAGAGACCCAGTACTTC. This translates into CASSPDQETQYF.

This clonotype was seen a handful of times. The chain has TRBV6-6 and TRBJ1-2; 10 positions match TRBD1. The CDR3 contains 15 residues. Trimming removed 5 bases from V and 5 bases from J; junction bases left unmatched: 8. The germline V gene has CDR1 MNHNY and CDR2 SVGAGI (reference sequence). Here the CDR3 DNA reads TGTGCCAGCAGTGCTCAGACAGGGGGCAAATATGGCTACACCTTC. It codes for CASSAQTGGKYGYTF.

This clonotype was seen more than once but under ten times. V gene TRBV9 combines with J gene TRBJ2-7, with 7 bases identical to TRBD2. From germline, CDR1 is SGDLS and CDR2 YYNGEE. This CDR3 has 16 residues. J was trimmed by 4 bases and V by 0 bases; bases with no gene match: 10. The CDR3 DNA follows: TGTGCCAGCAGCGTAGAGGCGGGAGTGGGAATTTACGAGCAGTACTTC. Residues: CASSVEAGVGIYEQYF.

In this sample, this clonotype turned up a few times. The CDR3 DNA reads TGTGCCAGCAGCCCCGGGCAAGCCGAAGAGACCCAGTACTTC. Translating it yields CASSPGQAEETQYF. The chain couples TRBV4-2 to TRBJ2-5; D gene unclear. The CDR3 contains 14 residues. Trimming took off 4 bases at V and 3 bases at J, with 12 bases between the two ends. Germline V lookup: CDR1 LGHNA, CDR2 YNFKEQ.

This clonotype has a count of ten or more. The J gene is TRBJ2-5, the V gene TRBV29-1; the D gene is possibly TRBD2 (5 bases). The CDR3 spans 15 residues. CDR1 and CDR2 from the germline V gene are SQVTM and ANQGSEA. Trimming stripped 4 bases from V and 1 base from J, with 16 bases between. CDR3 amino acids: CSVGIRGVFQETQYF. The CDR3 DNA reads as TGCAGCGTTGGAATCCGGGGAGTTTTCCAAGAGACCCAGTACTTC.

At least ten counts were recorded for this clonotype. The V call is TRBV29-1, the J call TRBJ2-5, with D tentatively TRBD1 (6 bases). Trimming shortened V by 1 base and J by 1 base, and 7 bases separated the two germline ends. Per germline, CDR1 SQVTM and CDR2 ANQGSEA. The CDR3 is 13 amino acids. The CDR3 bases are TGCAGCGTTGAAGGACAGGTCCAAGAGACCCAGTACTTC. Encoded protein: CSVEGQVQETQYF.

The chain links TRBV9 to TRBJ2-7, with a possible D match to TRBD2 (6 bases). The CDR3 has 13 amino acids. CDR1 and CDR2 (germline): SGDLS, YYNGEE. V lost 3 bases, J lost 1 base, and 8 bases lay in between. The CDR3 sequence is CASSGDFSYEQYF. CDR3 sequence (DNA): TGTGCCAGCAGCGGGGACTTTTCCTACGAGCAGTACTTC.

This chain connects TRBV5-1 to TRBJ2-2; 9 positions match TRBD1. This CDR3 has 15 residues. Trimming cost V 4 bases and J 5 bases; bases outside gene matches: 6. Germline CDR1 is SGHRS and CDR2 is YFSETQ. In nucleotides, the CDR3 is TGCGCCAGCAGCCCTAACAGGGGGCGGACCGGGGAGCTGTTTTTT. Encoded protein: CASSPNRGRTGELFF.

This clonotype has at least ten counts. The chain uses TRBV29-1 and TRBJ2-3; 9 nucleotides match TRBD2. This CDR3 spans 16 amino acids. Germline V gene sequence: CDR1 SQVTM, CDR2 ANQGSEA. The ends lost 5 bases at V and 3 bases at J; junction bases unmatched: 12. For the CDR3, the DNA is TGCAGCGTTCTAAATGTAGCGGGAGTGGGGACAGATACGCAGTATTTT. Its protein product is CSVLNVAGVGTDTQYF.

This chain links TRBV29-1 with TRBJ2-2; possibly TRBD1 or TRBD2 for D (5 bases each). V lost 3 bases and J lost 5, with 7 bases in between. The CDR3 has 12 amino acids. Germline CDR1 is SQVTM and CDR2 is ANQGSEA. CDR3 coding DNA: TGCAGCGTTGAGTGGGGGACCGGGGAGCTGTTTTTT. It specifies CSVEWGTGELFF.

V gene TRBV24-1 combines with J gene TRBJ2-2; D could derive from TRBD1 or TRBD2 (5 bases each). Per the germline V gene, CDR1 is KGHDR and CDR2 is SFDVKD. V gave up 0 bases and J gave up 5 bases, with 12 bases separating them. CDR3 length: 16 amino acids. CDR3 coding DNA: TGTGCCACCAGTGATTTGGTGGGGACGGATACCGGGGAGCTGTTTTTT. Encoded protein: CATSDLVGTDTGELFF.

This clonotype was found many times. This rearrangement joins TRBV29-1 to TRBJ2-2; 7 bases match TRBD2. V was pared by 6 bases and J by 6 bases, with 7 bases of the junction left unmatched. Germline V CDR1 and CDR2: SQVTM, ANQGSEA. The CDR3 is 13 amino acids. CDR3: CSVAPTSAGELFF. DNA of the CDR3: TGCAGCGTAGCACCTACTAGCGCCGGGGAGCTGTTTTTT.

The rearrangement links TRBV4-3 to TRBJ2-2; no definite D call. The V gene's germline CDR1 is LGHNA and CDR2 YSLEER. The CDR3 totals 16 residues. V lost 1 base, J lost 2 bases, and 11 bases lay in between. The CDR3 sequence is CASSQGHNFNTGELFF. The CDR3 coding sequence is TGCGCCAGCAGCCAAGGACACAACTTTAACACCGGGGAGCTGTTTTTT.

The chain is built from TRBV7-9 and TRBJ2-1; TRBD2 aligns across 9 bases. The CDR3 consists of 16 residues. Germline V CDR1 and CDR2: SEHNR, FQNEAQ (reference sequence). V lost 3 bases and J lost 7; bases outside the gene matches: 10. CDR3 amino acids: CASSLWAGGPRNEQFF. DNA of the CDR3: TGTGCCAGCAGCTTGTGGGCGGGAGGGCCGCGGAATGAGCAGTTCTTC.

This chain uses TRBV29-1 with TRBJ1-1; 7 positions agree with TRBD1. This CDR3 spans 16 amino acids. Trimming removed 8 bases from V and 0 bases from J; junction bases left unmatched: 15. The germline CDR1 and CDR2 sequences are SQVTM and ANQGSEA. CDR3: CSSQGRATNMNTEAFF. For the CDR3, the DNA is TGCAGCTCACAGGGGAGGGCAACTAACATGAACACTGAAGCTTTCTTT.

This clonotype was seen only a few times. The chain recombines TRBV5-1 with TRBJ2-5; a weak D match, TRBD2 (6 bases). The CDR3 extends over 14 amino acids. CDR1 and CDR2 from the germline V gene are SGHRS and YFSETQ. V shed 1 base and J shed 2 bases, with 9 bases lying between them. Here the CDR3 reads CASSLFAGQETQYF. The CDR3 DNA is TGCGCCAGCAGCTTGTTTGCGGGACAAGAGACCCAGTACTTC.

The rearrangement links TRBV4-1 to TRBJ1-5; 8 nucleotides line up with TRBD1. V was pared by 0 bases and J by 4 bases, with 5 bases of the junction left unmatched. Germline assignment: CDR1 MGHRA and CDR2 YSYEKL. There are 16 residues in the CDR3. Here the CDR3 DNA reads TGCGCCAGCAGCCAAGATGTAGGACAGGGAAATCAGCCCCAGCATTTT. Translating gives CASSQDVGQGNQPQHF.

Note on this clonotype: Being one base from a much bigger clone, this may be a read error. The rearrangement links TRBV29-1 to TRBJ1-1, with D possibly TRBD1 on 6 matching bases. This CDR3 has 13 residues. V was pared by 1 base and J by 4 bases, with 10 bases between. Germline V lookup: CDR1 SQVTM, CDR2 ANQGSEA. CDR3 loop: CSVEVGRGTEAFF. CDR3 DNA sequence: TGCAGCGTTGAAGTAGGCAGGGGCACTGAAGCTTTCTTT.

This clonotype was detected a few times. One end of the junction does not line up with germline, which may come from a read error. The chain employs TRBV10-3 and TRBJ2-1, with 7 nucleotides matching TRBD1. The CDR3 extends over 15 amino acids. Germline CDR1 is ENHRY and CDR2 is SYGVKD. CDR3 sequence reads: CAIRPTGSSHNEQFF. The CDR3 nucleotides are TGTGCCATCAGACCGACAGGGTCCTCCCACAATGAGCAGTTCTTC.

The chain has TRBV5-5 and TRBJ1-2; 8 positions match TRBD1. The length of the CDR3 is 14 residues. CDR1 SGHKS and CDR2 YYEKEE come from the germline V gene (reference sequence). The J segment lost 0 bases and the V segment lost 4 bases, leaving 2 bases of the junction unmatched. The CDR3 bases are TGTGCCAGCAGCCCAGGGGGCGCTAACTATGGCTACACCTTC. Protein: CASSPGGANYGYTF.

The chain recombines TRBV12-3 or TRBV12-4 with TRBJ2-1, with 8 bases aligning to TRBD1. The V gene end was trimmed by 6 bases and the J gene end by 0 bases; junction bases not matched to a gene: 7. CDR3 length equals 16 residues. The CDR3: CASRQTGGTSYNEQFF. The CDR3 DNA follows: TGTGCCAGCAGACAAACAGGGGGAACCTCCTACAATGAGCAGTTCTTC.

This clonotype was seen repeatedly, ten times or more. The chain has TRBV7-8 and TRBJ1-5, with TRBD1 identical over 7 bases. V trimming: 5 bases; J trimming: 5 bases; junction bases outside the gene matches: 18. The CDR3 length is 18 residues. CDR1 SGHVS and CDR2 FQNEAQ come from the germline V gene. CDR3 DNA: TGTGCCAGCAGCCTGGGGACAGCGAAGGGCTCTGGGTATCAGCCCCAGCATTTT. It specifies CASSLGTAKGSGYQPQHF.

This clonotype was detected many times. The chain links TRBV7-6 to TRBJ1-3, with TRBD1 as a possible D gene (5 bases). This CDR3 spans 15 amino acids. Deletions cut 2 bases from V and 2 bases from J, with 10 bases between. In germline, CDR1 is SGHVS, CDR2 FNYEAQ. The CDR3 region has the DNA TGTGCCAGCAGCTTACTAGGAGGGGCTGGAAACACCATATATTTT. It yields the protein CASSLLGGAGNTIYF. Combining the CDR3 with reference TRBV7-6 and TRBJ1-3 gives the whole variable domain GAGVSQSPRYKVTKRGQDVALRCDPISGHVSLYWYRQALGQGPEFLTYFNYEAQQDKSGLPNDRFSAERPEGSISTLTIQRTEQRDSAMYRCASSLLGGAGNTIYFGEGSWLTVV.

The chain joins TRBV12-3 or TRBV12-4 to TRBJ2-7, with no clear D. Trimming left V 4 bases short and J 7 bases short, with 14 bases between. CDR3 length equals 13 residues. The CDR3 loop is CASSSPQVGEQYF. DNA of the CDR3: TGTGCCAGCAGTTCACCCCAGGTCGGGGAGCAGTACTTC.

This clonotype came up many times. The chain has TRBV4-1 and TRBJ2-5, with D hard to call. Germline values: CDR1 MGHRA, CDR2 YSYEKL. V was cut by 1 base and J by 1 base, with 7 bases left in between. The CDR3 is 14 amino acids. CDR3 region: CASSQGHLQETQYF. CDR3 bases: TGCGCCAGCAGCCAAGGGCACCTCCAAGAGACCCAGTACTTC.

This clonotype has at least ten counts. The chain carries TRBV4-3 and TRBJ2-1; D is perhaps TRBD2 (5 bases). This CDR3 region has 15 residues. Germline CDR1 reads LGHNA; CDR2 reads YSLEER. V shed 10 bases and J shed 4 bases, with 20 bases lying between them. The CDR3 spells CATGTRGAVYNEQFF. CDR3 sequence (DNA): TGCGCCACCGGTACGAGAGGAGCGGTATACAATGAGCAGTTCTTC.

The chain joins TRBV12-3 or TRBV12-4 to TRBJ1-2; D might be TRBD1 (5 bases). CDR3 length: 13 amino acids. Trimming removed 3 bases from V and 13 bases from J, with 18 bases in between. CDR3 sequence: CASSFGGTDLATF. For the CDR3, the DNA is TGTGCCAGCAGTTTTGGGGGGACGGACTTAGCCACCTTC.

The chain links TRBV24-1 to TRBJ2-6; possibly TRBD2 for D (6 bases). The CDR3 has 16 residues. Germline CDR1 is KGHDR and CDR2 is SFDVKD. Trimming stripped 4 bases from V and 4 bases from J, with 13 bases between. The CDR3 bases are TGTGCCACCAGTGAGGGGGGTAGATCCGGGGCCAACGTCCTGACTTTC. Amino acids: CATSEGGRSGANVLTF.